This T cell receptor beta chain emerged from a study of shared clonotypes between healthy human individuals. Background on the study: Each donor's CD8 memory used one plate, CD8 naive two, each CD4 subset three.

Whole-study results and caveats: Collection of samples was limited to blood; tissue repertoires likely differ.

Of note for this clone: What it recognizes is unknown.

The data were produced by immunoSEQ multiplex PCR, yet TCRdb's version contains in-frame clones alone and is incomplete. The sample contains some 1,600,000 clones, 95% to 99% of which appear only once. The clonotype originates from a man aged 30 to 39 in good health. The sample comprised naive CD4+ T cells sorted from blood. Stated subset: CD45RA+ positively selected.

The DNA for the CDR3 is TGCGCCAGCAGCTTGGGAGGGGGTATTACCTCTGGAAACACCATATATTTT. Translating gives CASSLGGGITSGNTIYF. This chain uses TRBV5-1 with TRBJ1-3, with a possible D match to TRBD1 (6 bases). This CDR3 is built from 17 residues. CDR1 SGHRS and CDR2 YFSETQ come from the germline V gene. The V end lost 0 bases, the J end lost 0 bases, and 13 bases lay between the germline ends. The entire variable domain, with the rest obtained from reference TRBV5-1 and TRBJ1-3, is as follows: KAGVTQTPRYLIKTRGQQVTLSCSPISGHRSVSWYQQTPGQGLQFLFEYFSETQRNKGNFPGRFSGRQFSNSRSEMNVSTLELGDSALYLCASSLGGGITSGNTIYFGEGSWLTVV.